These 29 T cell receptor beta chains were sequenced from one sample in a study of OX40 agonist ivuxolimab in advanced cancers. TCRdb's copy holds only in-frame clones and misses some; the assay was immunoSEQ multiplex PCR. The data show approximately 74,000 clones, around 90% seen once. This specimen consisted of CD4+ or CD8+ T cells sorted from blood, obtained in a trial of the OX40 agonist ivuxolimab. All receptors derive from an adult with an advanced solid tumor such as melanoma, head and neck, liver or kidney cancer.

The CDR3 region is CASTPLNTEAFF. For the CDR3, the DNA is TGTGCCAGCACCCCATTGAACACTGAAGCTTTCTTT. This chain links TRBV6-1 with TRBJ1-1; D is ambiguous. Trimming took 7 bases from V and 0 from J, leaving 6 bases between them. CDR3 length: 12 residues. In germline, CDR1 is MNHNS, CDR2 SASEGT.

The rearrangement uses TRBV7-9 and TRBJ2-5, with TRBD2 matching 14 bases. Germline CDR1 is SEHNR and CDR2 is FQNEAQ (reference sequence). CDR3 length: 14 amino acids. V dropped 3 bases and J dropped 12; count of bases not matched to a gene: 6. For the CDR3, the DNA is TGTGCCAGCAGCTTCGGACTAGCGGGGGGCACAAAGTACTTC. As protein: CASSFGLAGGTKYF.

The J gene is TRBJ1-1, the V gene TRBV4-3, with a weak D call TRBD1 (6 bases). This CDR3 region has 12 residues. V was shortened by 3 bases and J by 5 bases, with 7 bases between the two germline ends. Germline V gene lookup returns CDR1 LGHNA and CDR2 YSLEER. The CDR3 reads CASSQTGTEAFF. CDR3 nucleotides: TGCGCCAGCAGCCAGACAGGTACTGAAGCTTTCTTT.

The rearrangement uses TRBV4-3 and TRBJ2-7; D gene unclear. V dropped 1 base and J dropped 3 bases, with 7 bases sitting between them. CDR3 length: 13 residues. Germline V CDR1 and CDR2: LGHNA, YSLEER. The CDR3, as DNA: TGCGCCAGCAGCCAAGGTAGCAACTACGAGCAGTACTTC. Translating gives CASSQGSNYEQYF.

The rearrangement links TRBV6-5 to TRBJ1-1; D not resolved. Trimming shortened V by 2 bases and J by 0 bases, and 10 bases separated the two germline ends. The CDR3 totals 15 residues. Germline values: CDR1 MNHEY, CDR2 SVGAGI. In DNA form, the CDR3 reads TGTGCCAGCAGTTACACCCCAGACCTGAACACTGAAGCTTTCTTT. Translated: CASSYTPDLNTEAFF.

V and J are TRBV18 and TRBJ1-2; TRBD1 might be the D (5 bases). Trimming shortened V by 0 bases and J by 6 bases, and 11 bases separated the two germline ends. CDR3 size: 14 residues. Germline V lookup: CDR1 KGHSH, CDR2 LQKENI. The CDR3 DNA sequence: TGTGCCAGCTCACCACCCGGGGCCGGGCATGGCTACACCTTC. Translated: CASSPPGAGHGYTF. Full variable domain (missing parts from reference TRBV18 and TRBJ1-2): NAGVMQNPRHLVRRRGQEARLRCSPMKGHSHVYWYRQLPEEGLKFMVYLQKENIIDESGMPKERFSAEFPKEGPSILRIQQVVRGDSAAYFCASSPPGAGHGYTFGSGTRLTVV.

This clone was picked up a small number of times. The chain is built from TRBV4-3 and TRBJ2-7, with no clear D. This CDR3 is built from 13 residues. From germline, CDR1 is LGHNA and CDR2 YSLEER. V lost 4 bases and J lost 2, with 9 bases in between. The CDR3 region has the DNA TGCGCCAGCAGCCCGGGCTCTACCTACGAGCAGTACTTC. Its translation: CASSPGSTYEQYF.

The chain recombines TRBV7-3 with TRBJ2-1; 10 bases agree with TRBD1. CDR1 is SGHTA and CDR2 is FQGTGA in the germline V gene. The J segment lost 5 bases and the V segment lost 4 bases, leaving 8 bases of the junction unmatched. This CDR3 region has 16 residues. CDR3 bases: TGTGCCAGCAGCTCCCCCCGGGACAGGGGCGACAATGAGCAGTTCTTC. Protein sequence: CASSSPRDRGDNEQFF.

The chain couples TRBV19 to TRBJ2-2; 8 bases fit TRBD1. The V and J ends lost 6 bases and 1 base, in that order; junction bases with no gene match: 4. CDR1 is LNHDA and CDR2 is SQIVND in the germline V gene (reference sequence). CDR3 size: 15 residues. The CDR3 protein is CASSLGTGNTGELFF. CDR3 nucleotide sequence: TGTGCCAGTAGCCTGGGGACAGGGAACACCGGGGAGCTGTTTTTT. The entire variable domain, with the rest obtained from reference TRBV19 and TRBJ2-2, is as follows: DGGITQSPKYLFRKEGQNVTLSCEQNLNHDAMYWYRQDPGQGLRLIYYSQIVNDFQKGDIAEGYSVSREKKESFPLTVTSAQKNPTAFYLCASSLGTGNTGELFFGEGSRLTVL.

The chain uses TRBV6-6 and TRBJ1-2; D is unresolved. V lost 8 bases to trimming and J lost 6 bases, with 13 bases between them. CDR1 and CDR2 from the germline V gene are MNHNY and SVGAGI (reference sequence). The CDR3 consists of 12 residues. CDR3 sequence: CASVDTPDGYTF. As DNA, the CDR3 is TGTGCCAGCGTAGACACTCCCGATGGCTACACCTTC.

The chain joins TRBV6-1 to TRBJ1-1; 7 nucleotides match TRBD1. This CDR3 is 15 amino acids long. The V and J ends lost 2 bases and 0 bases, in that order; junction bases with no gene match: 3. Germline CDR1 and CDR2: MNHNS and SASEGT. CDR3 region: CASSEIDRVNTEAFF. In nucleotides, the CDR3 is TGTGCCAGCAGTGAAATTGACAGGGTGAACACTGAAGCTTTCTTT.

The V call is TRBV30, the J call TRBJ1-2; D unresolved. The germline V gene has CDR1 GTSNPN and CDR2 SVGIG (reference sequence). This CDR3 is built from 12 residues. Trimming left V 0 bases short and J 1 base short, with 3 bases between. The CDR3 region has the DNA TGTGCCTGGAGTGTTTTTAACTATGGCTACACCTTC. Translating it yields CAWSVFNYGYTF.

The chain couples TRBV2 to TRBJ1-3, with D perhaps matching TRBD1 (6 bases). Germline-derived CDR1 and CDR2 are SNHLY and FYNNEI. The V gene lost 1 base and the J gene lost 0 bases, with 7 bases spanning the gap. This CDR3 is 15 amino acids long. CDR3 bases: TGTGCCAGCAGTGAAGGGGGGCACTCTGGAAACACCATATATTTT. Amino acid sequence: CASSEGGHSGNTIYF.

J is TRBJ2-1 and V is TRBV4-3; maybe TRBD1 (7 bases). The germline V and J ends were trimmed by 1 base and 0 bases, with 10 bases remaining between them. The CDR3 length is 16 residues. Germline V lookup: CDR1 LGHNA, CDR2 YSLEER. CDR3 sequence reads: CASSQAQGGSYNEQFF. The CDR3 DNA reads TGCGCCAGCAGCCAAGCCCAGGGGGGCTCCTACAATGAGCAGTTCTTC.

The chain links TRBV5-5 to TRBJ2-5; 8 bases agree with TRBD1. The CDR3 contains 14 residues. With 3 bases clipped from V and 1 base from J, the junction kept 2 bases outside the gene matches. Germline values: CDR1 SGHKS, CDR2 YYEKEE (reference sequence). The CDR3 bases are TGTGCCAGCAGCTCCGGACAGGGCCAAGAGACCCAGTACTTC. Its translation is CASSSGQGQETQYF.

The chain uses TRBV9 and TRBJ1-2; D gene uncertain. This CDR3 comprises 12 residues. Germline V gives CDR1 SGDLS, CDR2 YYNGEE. Trimming stripped 0 bases from V and 4 bases from J, with 4 bases between. The CDR3 region has the DNA TGTGCCAGCAGCGTAGCCAGCTATGGCTACACCTTC. This encodes CASSVASYGYTF.

This clone was counted between two and nine times. The junction shows a germline mismatch at one end, possibly a read error. V gene TRBV4-1 combines with J gene TRBJ1-3, with TRBD1 matching over 9 bases. The CDR3 length is 17 residues. In germline, CDR1 is MGHRA, CDR2 YSYEKL. The DNA for the CDR3 is TGCGCCAGCAGCTTATCAGACAGGGGGAATGTTGGAGACACCATATATTTT. It yields the protein CASSLSDRGNVGDTIYF.

The chain joins TRBV19 to TRBJ2-2; D may be TRBD2 (5 bases). Germline CDR1 and CDR2: LNHDA and SQIVND (reference sequence). This CDR3 is 14 amino acids long. V was trimmed by 1 base and J by 4 bases, leaving 7 bases between them. CDR3 nucleotide sequence: TGTGCCAGTAGTATAGGGAGCGGCACCGGGGAGCTGTTTTTT. Protein: CASSIGSGTGELFF.

There are a few counts of this clone. J is TRBJ1-2 and V is TRBV19; maybe TRBD1 (6 bases). V gave up 3 bases and J gave up 0 bases, with 11 bases separating them. There are 15 residues in the CDR3. Per the germline V gene, CDR1 is LNHDA and CDR2 is SQIVND (reference sequence). The DNA of the CDR3 is TGTGCCAGTAGTATCGGGACACGGGCTAACTATGGCTACACCTTC. It translates to CASSIGTRANYGYTF.

The V call is TRBV4-1, the J call TRBJ1-2; the D gene is possibly TRBD1 (5 bases). CDR1 and CDR2 from the germline V gene are MGHRA and YSYEKL. V was shortened by 1 base and J by 2 bases, with 11 bases between the two germline ends. The CDR3 spans 15 residues. In DNA, the CDR3 is TGCGCCAGCAGCCAAGTAGCAGGGCCCAACTATGGCTACACCTTC. It is translated as CASSQVAGPNYGYTF.

The chain links TRBV4-3 to TRBJ2-7, with 10 bases identical to TRBD2. With V trimmed by 0 bases and J by 3 bases, 8 bases remained unmatched. This CDR3 is 17 amino acids long. Germline loops: CDR1 LGHNA, CDR2 YSLEER. The DNA for the CDR3 is TGCGCCAGCAGCCAAGATTCGACACTAGCGGGGCTCTACGAGCAGTACTTC. It codes for CASSQDSTLAGLYEQYF.

The J gene is TRBJ2-1, the V gene TRBV28; 8 nucleotides line up with TRBD2. J lost 5 bases, V lost 7 bases, and 13 bases had no gene match. The CDR3 is 16 amino acids. CDR1 is MDHEN and CDR2 is SYDVKM in the germline V gene. This CDR3 is CASIFRLAQKNNEQFF. CDR3 DNA: TGTGCCAGCATTTTCCGACTAGCGCAAAAAAACAATGAGCAGTTCTTC.

V and J are TRBV27 and TRBJ1-2; D is uncertain. The length of the CDR3 is 14 residues. Trimming took off 4 bases at V and 5 bases at J, with 14 bases between the two ends. Germline CDR1 reads MNHEY; CDR2 reads SMNVEV (reference sequence). The CDR3 here is CASSSRASLYGYTF. CDR3 sequence (DNA): TGTGCCAGCAGTTCCCGGGCCTCCCTTTATGGCTACACCTTC.

The gene calls are TRBV9 and TRBJ1-2; perhaps TRBD1 as D (5 bases). The CDR3 consists of 15 residues. From germline, CDR1 is SGDLS and CDR2 YYNGEE. V dropped 0 bases and J dropped 7 bases, with 16 bases sitting between them. The CDR3 is CASSVVGQGESGYTF. The DNA of the CDR3 is TGTGCCAGCAGCGTAGTAGGCCAGGGCGAGTCTGGCTACACCTTC.

J is TRBJ2-7 and V is TRBV5-6; D unresolved. Trimming took 5 bases from V and 0 from J, leaving 9 bases between them. The CDR3 runs to 13 residues. The germline CDR1 and CDR2 sequences are SGHDT and YYEEEE. CDR3 nucleotide sequence: TGTGCCAGCAGGCTCCGCCCCTCCTACGAGCAGTACTTC. Translation: CASRLRPSYEQYF.

This chain links TRBV30 with TRBJ2-1; 11 bases fit TRBD2. In germline, CDR1 is GTSNPN, CDR2 SVGIG (reference sequence). The trim removed 5 bases at V and 0 bases at J, leaving 3 bases unmatched. This CDR3 comprises 15 residues. The CDR3: CAWQTSGSSYNEQFF. DNA for the CDR3: TGTGCCTGGCAAACTAGCGGGAGCTCCTACAATGAGCAGTTCTTC.

V and J are TRBV4-2 and TRBJ1-5; 7 bases fit TRBD1. The CDR3 extends over 17 amino acids. V dropped 0 bases and J dropped 3; count of bases not matched to a gene: 8. Germline values: CDR1 LGHNA, CDR2 YNFKEQ. CDR3 DNA sequence: TGTGCCAGCAGCCAAGAGGGACAGATAAACTACAATCAGCCCCAGCATTTT. Translated, it gives CASSQEGQINYNQPQHF.

This chain links TRBV4-3 with TRBJ2-7, with 8 bases fitting TRBD1. The CDR3 has 17 amino acids. CDR1 and CDR2 (germline): LGHNA, YSLEER. V trimming: 0 bases; J trimming: 2 bases; junction bases outside the gene matches: 9. The CDR3 DNA follows: TGCGCCAGCAGCCAAGATCTTGAGACAGGGGCTCCCTACGAGCAGTACTTC. Translating gives CASSQDLETGAPYEQYF.

The chain uses TRBV27 and TRBJ2-7; D might be TRBD1 or TRBD2, each matching 5 bases. CDR1 and CDR2 from the germline V gene are MNHEY and SMNVEV (reference sequence). The CDR3 covers 13 residues. V lost 5 bases to trimming and J lost 3 bases, with 11 bases between them. CDR3 sequence: CASSHGTHYEQYF. CDR3 DNA sequence: TGTGCCAGCAGTCACGGGACCCACTACGAGCAGTACTTC.